A selection of T cell receptor beta chains follows, all from one sample in a study of blood T cells in healthy people across ages. TCRdb reprocessed the 5' RACE reads with MiXCR, giving one entry per CDR3 protein. The sample holds about 1.6 million distinct CDR3 sequences; about 32% are singletons and the top ten take 11%. Sequenced sample: blood. The source is a woman in her twenties or thirties in good health. Each CDR3 is given with its conserved first and last residue. A D gene is named only where the DNA matches it firmly. A row's size may be missing; if present it is once, few, many or a size class.

d_call clone_size j_call v_call cdr3_length cdr3_aa cdr3_nt
NA few TRBJ2-7 TRBV27 15 CASSSDRDTSYEQYF TGTGCCAGCAGTTCCGACCGGGACACGTCCTACGAGCAGTACTTC
NA once TRBJ2-3 TRBV6-5 15 CASRTYYGSTDTQYF TGTGCCAGCAGGACCTACTATGGAAGCACAGATACGCAGTATTTT
TRBD2 few TRBJ2-1 TRBV20-1 13 CSAKRTSVYEQFF TGCAGTGCTAAAAGAACTAGCGTCTATGAGCAGTTCTTC
NA many TRBJ2-7 TRBV20-1 15 CSASRDWGMGYEQYF TGCAGTGCGTCCCGCGATTGGGGGATGGGTTACGAGCAGTACTTC
NA NA TRBJ2-7 TRBV9 15 CASSGGGTPTYEQYF TGTGCCAGCAGCGGTGGGGGGACGCCTACCTACGAGCAGTACTTC
NA NA TRBJ2-5 TRBV20-1 12 CSAMRWGETQYF TGCAGCGCGATGCGCTGGGGGGAGACCCAGTACTTC
NA few TRBJ2-7 TRBV20-1 12 CSASRDPYEQYF TGCAGTGCCAGTCGGGACCCATACGAGCAGTACTTC
NA NA TRBJ2-1 TRBV20-1 15 CSARDGQGRGSEQFF TGCAGTGCTAGAGACGGGCAGGGCAGGGGCAGTGAGCAGTTCTTC
NA few TRBJ2-6 TRBV3-1 19 CASSQVPLTESSGANVLTF TGTGCCAGCAGCCAAGTTCCCCTTACAGAATCTTCTGGGGCCAACGTCCTGACTTTC
NA many TRBJ2-1 TRBV11-1 15 CASSRLALSGYEQFF TGTGCCAGCTCCCGTCTAGCGCTCTCCGGGTATGAGCAGTTCTTC
TRBD2 many TRBJ2-1 TRBV3-1 15 CASRTSSGGYNEQFF TGTGCCAGCAGGACCTCTAGCGGGGGGTACAATGAGCAGTTCTTC
NA NA TRBJ1-5 TRBV7-2 15 CASSLGLTWNQPQHF TGTGCCAGCAGCTTAGGGCTAACCTGGAATCAGCCCCAGCATTTT
NA few TRBJ1-2 TRBV29-1 13 CSVDSSGGGGYTF TGCAGCGTTGACTCTTCGGGGGGGGGCGGCTACACCTTC